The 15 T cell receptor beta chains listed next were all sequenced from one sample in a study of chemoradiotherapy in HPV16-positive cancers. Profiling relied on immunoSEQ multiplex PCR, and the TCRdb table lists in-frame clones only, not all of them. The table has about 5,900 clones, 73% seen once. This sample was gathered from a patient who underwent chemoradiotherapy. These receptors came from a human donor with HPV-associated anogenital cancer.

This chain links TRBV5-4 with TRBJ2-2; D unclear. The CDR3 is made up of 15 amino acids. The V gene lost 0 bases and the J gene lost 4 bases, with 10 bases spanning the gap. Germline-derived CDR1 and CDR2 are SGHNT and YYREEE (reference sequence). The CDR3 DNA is TGTGCCAGCAGCTTGGCGCCACTCGGCACCGGGGAGCTGTTTTTT. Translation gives CASSLAPLGTGELFF.

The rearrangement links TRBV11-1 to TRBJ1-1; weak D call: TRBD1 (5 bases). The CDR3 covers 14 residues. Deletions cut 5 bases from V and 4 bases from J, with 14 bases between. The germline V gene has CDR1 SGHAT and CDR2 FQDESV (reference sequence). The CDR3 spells CASSISTEITEAFF. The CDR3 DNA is TGTGCCAGCAGCATTTCGACAGAAATCACTGAAGCTTTCTTT.

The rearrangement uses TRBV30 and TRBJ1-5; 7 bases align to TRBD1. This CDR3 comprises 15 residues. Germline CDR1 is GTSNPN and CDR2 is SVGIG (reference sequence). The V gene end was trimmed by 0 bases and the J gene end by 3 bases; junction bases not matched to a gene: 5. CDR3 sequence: CAWSVTGAFNQPQHF. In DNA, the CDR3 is TGTGCCTGGAGTGTAACAGGGGCTTTCAATCAGCCCCAGCATTTT.

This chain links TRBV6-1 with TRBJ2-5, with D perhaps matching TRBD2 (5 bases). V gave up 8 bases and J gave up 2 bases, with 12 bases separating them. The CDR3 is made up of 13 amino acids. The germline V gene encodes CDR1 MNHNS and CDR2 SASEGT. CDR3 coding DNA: TGTGCCAGCGAAGGGAGTTATCAAGAGACCCAGTACTTC. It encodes CASEGSYQETQYF.

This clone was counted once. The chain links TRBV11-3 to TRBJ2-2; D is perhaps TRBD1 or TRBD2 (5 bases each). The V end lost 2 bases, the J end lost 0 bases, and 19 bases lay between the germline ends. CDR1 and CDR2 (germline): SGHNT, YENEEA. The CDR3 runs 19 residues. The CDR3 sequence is CASSLRGVGRWANTGELFF. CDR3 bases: TGTGCCAGCAGCTTAAGGGGAGTGGGGCGGTGGGCGAACACCGGGGAGCTGTTTTTT.

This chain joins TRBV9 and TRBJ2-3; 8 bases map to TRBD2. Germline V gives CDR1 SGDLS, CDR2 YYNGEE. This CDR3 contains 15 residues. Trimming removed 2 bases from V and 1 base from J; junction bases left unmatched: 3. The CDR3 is CASSVLAGGTDTQYF. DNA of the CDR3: TGTGCCAGCAGCGTTCTAGCGGGTGGCACAGATACGCAGTATTTT.

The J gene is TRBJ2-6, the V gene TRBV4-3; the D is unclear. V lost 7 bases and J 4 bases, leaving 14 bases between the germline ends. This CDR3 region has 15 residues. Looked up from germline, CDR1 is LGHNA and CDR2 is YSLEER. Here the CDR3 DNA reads TGCGCCAGCACCAACGACTGGCTCGGGGCCAACGTCCTGACTTTC. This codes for CASTNDWLGANVLTF.

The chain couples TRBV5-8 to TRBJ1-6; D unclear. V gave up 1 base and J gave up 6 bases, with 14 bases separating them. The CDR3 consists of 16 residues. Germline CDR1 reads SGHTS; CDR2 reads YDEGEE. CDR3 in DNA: TGTGCCAGCAGCTTGAAGGTGCATCTGTCTAATTCACCCCTCCACTTT. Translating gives CASSLKVHLSNSPLHF.

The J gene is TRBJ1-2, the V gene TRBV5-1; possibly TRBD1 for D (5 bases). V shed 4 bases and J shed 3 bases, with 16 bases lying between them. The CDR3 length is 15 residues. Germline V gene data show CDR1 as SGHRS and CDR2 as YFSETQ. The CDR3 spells CASSPGRTYDYGYTF. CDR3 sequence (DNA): TGCGCCAGCAGCCCGGGACGGACATATGACTATGGCTACACCTTC.

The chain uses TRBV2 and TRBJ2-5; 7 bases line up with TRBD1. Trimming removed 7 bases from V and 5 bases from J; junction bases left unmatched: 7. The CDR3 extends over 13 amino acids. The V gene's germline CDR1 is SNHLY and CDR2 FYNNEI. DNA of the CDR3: TGTGCCAGCAAAACAGGGGATGTGGAGACCCAGTACTTC. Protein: CASKTGDVETQYF.

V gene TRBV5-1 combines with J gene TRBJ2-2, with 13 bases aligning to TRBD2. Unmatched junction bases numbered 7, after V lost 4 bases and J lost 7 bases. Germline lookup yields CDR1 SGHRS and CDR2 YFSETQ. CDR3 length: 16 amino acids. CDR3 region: CASSVTSGGMYGELFF. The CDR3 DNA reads TGCGCCAGCAGCGTGACTAGCGGGGGGATGTACGGGGAGCTGTTTTTT.

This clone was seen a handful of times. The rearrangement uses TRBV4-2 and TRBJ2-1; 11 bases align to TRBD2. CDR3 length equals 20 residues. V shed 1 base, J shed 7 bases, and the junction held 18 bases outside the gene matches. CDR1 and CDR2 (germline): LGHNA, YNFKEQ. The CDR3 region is CASSQGVIATSGAGGNEQFF. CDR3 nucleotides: TGTGCCAGCAGCCAAGGAGTTATCGCGACTAGCGGGGCGGGTGGTAATGAGCAGTTCTTC.

DNA of the CDR3: TGTGCCTGGAGTGGGGGTGGGGGGCATTCACCCCTCCACTTT. Amino acids: CAWSGGGGHSPLHF. This chain connects TRBV30 to TRBJ1-6, with D possibly being TRBD1 (6 bases). Germline V gene lookup returns CDR1 GTSNPN and CDR2 SVGIG (reference sequence). V was cut by 1 base and J by 8 bases, with 12 bases left in between. The CDR3 runs 14 residues.

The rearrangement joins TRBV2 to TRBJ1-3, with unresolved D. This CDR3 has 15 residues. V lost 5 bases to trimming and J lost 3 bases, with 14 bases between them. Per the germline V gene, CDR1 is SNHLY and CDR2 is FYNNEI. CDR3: CASSRLIDIGNTIYF. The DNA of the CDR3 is TGTGCCAGCAGTCGATTAATAGACATTGGAAACACCATATATTTT.

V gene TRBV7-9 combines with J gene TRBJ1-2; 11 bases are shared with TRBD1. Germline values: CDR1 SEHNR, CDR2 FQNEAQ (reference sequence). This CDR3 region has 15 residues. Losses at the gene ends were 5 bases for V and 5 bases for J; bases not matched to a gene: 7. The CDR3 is CASSIGQGAEYGYTF. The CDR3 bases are TGTGCCAGCAGCATCGGACAGGGGGCAGAGTATGGCTACACCTTC.